A selection of T cell receptor beta chains follows, all from one sample in a study of shared clonotypes between healthy human individuals. Assay: immunoSEQ multiplex PCR; the TCRdb copy retains only in-frame clones and omits some. The data contain around 2,100,000 clones, around 96% of them seen just once; the ten biggest clones take up around 1.2%. The sample comprised naive CD8+ T cells sorted from blood. The receptors derive from a man younger than 35 in good health. Both conserved end residues are part of each CDR3. The order of the fields is V gene, clone size, CDR3 protein. Clone size is given for some rows only: seen once, a few or many times, or a class if the clone is expanded.

TRBV7-9 | - | CASRGRGQETQYF
TRBV5-6 | once | CASSLWDLEETQYF
TRBV28 | once | CASSLEAGGRYTYEQYF
TRBV7-6 | - | CASSLMGADYGYTF
TRBV5-6 | - | CASSAVGQGNYEQYF
TRBV7-8 | - | CASREYTGELFF
TRBV6-5 | - | CASDSDYGYTF
TRBV2 | once | CASRAAGLINEKLFF
TRBV11-2 | - | CASSLWRGGDTQYF
TRBV7-3 | - | CASSLSYSSEQYF
TRBV4-1 | - | CASSQDLRTGSLGNGYTF
TRBV5-1 | - | CASSYGPTYEQYF
TRBV2 | - | CASSEREANTEAFF
TRBV2 | once | CASSGVTENYGYTF
TRBV4-3 | - | CASSQQNRRNEQFF
TRBV2 | - | CASSEHLNTEAFF
TRBV5-1 | - | CASSLGGGRTEAFF
TRBV4-3 | - | CASSRLTGTGQETQYF
TRBV6-5 | - | CASGPTYSNQPQHF
TRBV2 | - | CATLGGDYNEQFF
TRBV9 | - | CASSVDRGRGETQYF
TRBV7-9 | - | CASSSWDSPYEQYF
TRBV27 | - | CASSLTGPRFNSPLHF
TRBV19 | - | CASSRDSTEAFF
TRBV5-4 | - | CASSDGQGYEQYF
TRBV7-9 | - | CASSLSGTFYNEQFF
TRBV4-3 | - | CASSQDPSETYEQYF
TRBV9 | - | CASSVIAGGLQETQYF
TRBV9 | - | CASSVRGLADEQYF
TRBV7-9 | - | CASLGLVTDTQYF
TRBV30 | - | CAWSVASPWDTQYF
TRBV6-6 | once | CASSLSLGDSYGYTF
TRBV5-1 | - | CASSLVGFEQFF
TRBV6-1 | - | CASREKSLRVYEQYF
TRBV10-3 | - | CAISEAEISYNSPLHF
TRBV10-2 | - | CASSEWRSEDTQYF
TRBV7-2 | - | CASSLTGGDSYNEQFF
TRBV7-9 | - | CASSIGMAYEQYF